This T cell receptor (beta chain) is drawn from a study of spatial heterogeneity in lung cancer (dated by TCRdb to about 2019). About the full investigation: Beta-chain transcripts were consistently detected in greater numbers than alpha-chain transcripts, which likely reflected higher beta-chain transcript abundance. In tumor regions, TCR transcript counts showed a strong correlation with a T cell transcriptional module score from matched bulk RNA-seq. In the raw uncorrected reads, each unique combination of TCR and UMI appeared more than ten times on average. The study quantitatively compared TCR alpha and beta repertoires across multiple tumor regions, matched nontumor lung and blood in non-small cell lung cancer. The study linked features of the TCR repertoire to counts of nonsynonymous mutations, which were determined by whole-exome sequencing of tumor tissue. At surgery, both alpha and beta chains were TCR-sequenced in roughly 230 tumor regions, over 61 matched nontumor lung samples and around 50 PBMC samples. What the research found in general, with its limitations: Additional single-cell paired TCR alpha and beta sequencing was considered necessary to confirm, at a functional level, the hypothesis that regional TCRs recognize regional mutations. Estimated TCR-seq coverage of tumor T cells was only about 6.5% for alpha chains and approximately 12% for beta chains. The tumor nonsynonymous mutation count correlated with the number of expanded intratumoral alpha and beta TCRs. Counts of ubiquitous and regional expanded TCRs correlated with counts of ubiquitous and regional nonsynonymous mutations, respectively.

Library preparation employed 5' RACE. Data came from a NextSeq 500. The TCR library protocol attached a unique molecular identifier to each TCR cDNA molecule to allow correction of PCR and sequencing errors. Processing in the source paper ran as follows. TCR identification, UMI-based error correction and CDR3 extraction were performed with Decombinator tools. Expanded TCRs were defined as those above a frequency of 2 per 1,000, corresponding to the top 1% of the tumor frequency distribution. Expanded tumor TCRs statistically deemed absent (corrected P<0.05) from at least one tumor region were classed as regional, and all other expanded tumor TCRs were classed as ubiquitous. Renyi diversity was computed with the R vegan package after each repertoire had been subsampled 100 times to 5,000 TCRs. CDR3 similarity networks were built from amino acid triplet string-kernel similarity, with CDR3s being connected when pairwise similarity was above 0.82. The public reads were run again by TCRdb, first through fastp at Q25 and then through MiXCR, and only productive beta chains were kept. Each CDR3 protein appears once, grouped with its most common genes and DNA. None of the V and J calls come from the authors' own analysis; TCRdb made them. The sample yields around 20,000 distinct CDR3 sequences; around 8% were counted once. Of the sample, more than 20% is held by the ten largest clones.

This clonotype has at least ten counts. Its cognate antigen has yet to be identified. Nothing much larger sits one base from this clone, and base qualities are not available. The germline V gene (reference sequence) gives CDR1 as SGHNT and CDR2 as YYREEE. V loses 5 bases of germline sequence and J loses 3 bases, and the interval between the two ends is 7 bases. Reading from cysteine to phenylalanine, the CDR3 counts 12 amino acids. Only the CDR3 DNA stays, 36 bases, in frame from base 1. The sample's time point label, in plain terms: sample taken at primary tumor resection. Donors were 65 to 85 patients with early-stage, untreated non-small cell lung cancer from the lung TRACERx cohort. For TCR sequencing, whole RNA was extracted from tumor and nontumor lung tissue, or from cryopreserved PBMC samples, and no cell sorting was done. Only patients for whom sufficient RNA was available from at least two tumor regions were selected for TCR sequencing. Before being selected, tumor and adjacent nontumor lung specimens were reviewed by a lung pathologist.

The origin of this receptor is a male donor with early-stage non-small cell lung cancer. This sample comprised lung tumor tissue, obtained at surgery. The rearranged segments are TRBV5-4 and TRBJ2-3; the D gene is unclear. CDR3 region: CASSLETDTQYF. The DNA sequence is as follows: TGTGCCAGCAGTCTGGAGACAGATACGCAGTATTTT. Where the CDR3 stops, the reference TRBV5-4 and TRBJ2-3 genes take over; the full variable domain is ETGVTQSPTHLIKTRGQQVTLRCSSQSGHNTVSWYQQALGQGPQFIFQYYREEENGRGNFPPRFSGLQFPNYSSELNVNALELDDSALYLCASSLETDTQYFGPGTRLTVL.